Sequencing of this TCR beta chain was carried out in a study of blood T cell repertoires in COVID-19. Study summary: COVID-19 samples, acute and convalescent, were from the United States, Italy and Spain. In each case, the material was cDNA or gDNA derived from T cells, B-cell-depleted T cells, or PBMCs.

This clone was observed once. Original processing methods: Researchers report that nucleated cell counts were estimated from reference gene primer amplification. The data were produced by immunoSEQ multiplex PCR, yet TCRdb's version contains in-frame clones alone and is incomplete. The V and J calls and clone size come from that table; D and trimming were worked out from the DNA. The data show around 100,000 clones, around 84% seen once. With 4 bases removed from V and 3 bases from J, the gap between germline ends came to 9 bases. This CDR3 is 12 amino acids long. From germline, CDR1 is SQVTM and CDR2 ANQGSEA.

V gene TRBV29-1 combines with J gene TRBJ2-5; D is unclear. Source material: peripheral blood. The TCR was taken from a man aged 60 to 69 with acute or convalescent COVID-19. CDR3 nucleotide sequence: TGCAGCGTTGTTGGTCCTAAAGAGACCCAGTACTTC. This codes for CSVVGPKETQYF.